This T cell receptor beta chain originates from a study of blood T cell repertoires in COVID-19. About the research overall: Whether acute or convalescent, the COVID-19 samples came from the United States, Italy and Spain. The analysed material was cDNA or gDNA that came from T cells, B-cell-depleted T cells, or PBMCs.

Authors' processing steps: Reference gene primers were amplified, and this amplification served to estimate nucleated cell counts. Here immunoSEQ multiplex PCR was the method, and the copy in TCRdb shows in-frame clones only, minus some. V and J calls plus clone size are reproduced from that table; the DNA served to infer D and trimming. This sample has roughly 180,000 clones, with approximately 80% found just once. Recruited during active infection, patients (from Seattle) were subsequently followed longitudinally. The sequence was collected from a woman aged 40-49 years with COVID-19, enrolled during active disease. Sample: peripheral blood.

The CDR3: CASSIARGGTYTDTQYF. CDR3 bases: TGTGCCAGTAGTATCGCGCGCGGGGGGACCTACACAGATACGCAGTATTTT. V and J are TRBV19 and TRBJ2-3, with TRBD2 identical over 8 bases. There are 17 residues in the CDR3. Trimming removed 3 bases from V and 2 bases from J; junction bases left unmatched: 10. Germline V lookup: CDR1 LNHDA, CDR2 SQIVND (reference sequence).